The 9 T cell receptor beta chains listed next were all sequenced from one sample in a study of Tregs in tolerant kidney transplant recipients. The assay was immunoSEQ multiplex PCR, and TCRdb's table has in-frame clones only and misses some. The table lists about 66,000 clones, approximately 92% of them singletons, with approximately 9.9% in the top ten. This material consisted of CD8+ T cells from blood, taken before the transplant. These receptors were obtained from a human donor who received a combined kidney and bone marrow transplant.

The chain couples TRBV7-8 to TRBJ1-2; TRBD1 might be the D (5 bases). The CDR3 totals 14 residues. CDR1 is SGHVS, CDR2 FQNEAQ, per germline. Deletions cut 5 bases from V and 5 bases from J, with 15 bases between. CDR3: CASSPGLGIYGYTF. CDR3 DNA: TGTGCCAGCAGCCCGGGACTTGGTATTTATGGCTACACCTTC.

The rearrangement uses TRBV9 and TRBJ2-2; weak D call: TRBD2 (5 bases). The CDR3 consists of 16 residues. Deletions cut 4 bases from V and 2 bases from J, with 15 bases between. Germline CDR1 reads SGDLS; CDR2 reads YYNGEE. The CDR3 DNA sequence: TGTGCCAGCAGCCTCTTCCGAGGGATTAACACCGGGGAGCTGTTTTTT. Residues: CASSLFRGINTGELFF.

The genes are TRBV7-9 and TRBJ2-3; tentatively, D is TRBD1 (6 bases). Trimming cost V 4 bases and J 0 bases, with 14 bases left between them. The CDR3 has 16 residues. Germline lookup yields CDR1 SEHNR and CDR2 FQNEAQ (reference sequence). As DNA, the CDR3 is TGTGCCAGCAGCTCCCCGGGTAGGGGGAGCACAGATACGCAGTATTTT. Protein: CASSSPGRGSTDTQYF. Variable domain in full (rest from reference TRBV7-9 and TRBJ2-3): DTGVSQNPRHKITKRGQNVTFRCDPISEHNRLYWYRQTLGQGPEFLTYFQNEAQLEKSRLLSDRFSAERPKGSFSTLEIQRTEQGDSAMYLCASSSPGRGSTDTQYFGPGTRLTVL.

The chain recombines TRBV29-1 with TRBJ1-1; D not resolved. Trimming left V 2 bases short and J 4 bases short, with 11 bases between. Germline V lookup: CDR1 SQVTM, CDR2 ANQGSEA. The CDR3 is made up of 13 amino acids. The CDR3 nucleotides read TGCAGCGTTGAATCCCGGGTAAGCACTGAAGCTTTCTTT. As protein: CSVESRVSTEAFF.

This sequence joins TRBV6-1 and TRBJ2-7, with TRBD2 identical over 7 bases. The CDR3 spans 14 residues. The germline V gene has CDR1 MNHNS and CDR2 SASEGT. The junction had 5 bases not matched to a gene; V was cut back by 6 bases and J by 0 bases. DNA for the CDR3: TGTGCCAGCAGCCCCTCGGGGGGCTCCTACGAGCAGTACTTC. Amino acid sequence: CASSPSGGSYEQYF.

This clone was recorded only once. V gene TRBV2 combines with J gene TRBJ2-5; 11 nucleotides match TRBD2. CDR1 is SNHLY and CDR2 is FYNNEI in the germline V gene. This CDR3 contains 16 residues. V lost 8 bases and J lost 3; bases outside the gene matches: 11. The CDR3: CASGDSGTSGKETQYF. Here the CDR3 DNA reads TGTGCCAGCGGCGACAGTGGGACTAGCGGAAAAGAGACCCAGTACTTC.

The rearrangement uses TRBV2 and TRBJ1-2, with a tentative D call TRBD1 (6 bases). CDR3 size: 14 residues. CDR1 is SNHLY and CDR2 is FYNNEI in the germline V gene. Trimming took off 4 bases at V and 2 bases at J, with 11 bases between the two ends. CDR3 nucleotide sequence: TGTGCCAGCAGTGGCCTGACAGGAAACTATGGCTACACCTTC. It yields the protein CASSGLTGNYGYTF.

In the case of this clone: The sample contains more than one DNA sequence encoding this CDR3. The chain has TRBV9 and TRBJ1-1, with a possible D match to TRBD1 (6 bases). V gave up 3 bases and J gave up 6 bases, with 18 bases separating them. The CDR3 contains 15 residues. Germline V lookup: CDR1 SGDLS, CDR2 YYNGEE. CDR3 coding DNA: TGTGCCAGCAGCGCTGGCTGGGGGGGCAGAGCTGAAGCTTTCTTT. It yields the protein CASSAGWGGRAEAFF. Full variable domain (outside the CDR3, taken from reference TRBV9 and TRBJ1-1): DSGVTQTPKHLITATGQRVTLRCSPRSGDLSVYWYQQSLDQGLQFLIQYYNGEERAKGNILERFSAQQFPDLHSELNLSSLELGDSALYFCASSAGWGGRAEAFFGQGTRLTVV.

In this sample, this clone turned up once. The chain has TRBV6-5 and TRBJ1-1; D call uncertain. The CDR3 totals 16 residues. Germline loops: CDR1 MNHEY, CDR2 SVGAGI. V was cut by 0 bases and J by 4 bases, with 15 bases left in between. The CDR3 DNA reads TGTGCCAGCAGTTACTCGATACAGCCCAGCGGCACTGAAGCTTTCTTT. This gives the protein CASSYSIQPSGTEAFF.